This T cell receptor (beta chain) was profiled in a study of T cell responses to AZD1222 COVID-19 vaccine (dated by TCRdb to the early 2020s). Study-level background: Because spike-specific TCR depth and breadth did not differ between the two schedules, AZD1222 recipients who got a second dose at roughly 4 weeks were pooled with those who got a second dose at roughly 12 weeks. A total of 233 trial participants underwent TCR sequencing, of whom about 200 had received two doses of AZD1222 and about 26 had received two doses of the MenACWY control vaccine. Enrollment into the trials was organized by age into subgroups of 18-55, 56-69 and 70-plus years, and those subgroups contained roughly 150, 30 and 60 TCR-sequenced participants, respectively.

On this clone: It lacks a known antigen. No qualities accompany the bases; no much larger clone lies one base away.

What the time point label conveys for this sample: baseline before first vaccination. Vaccinee samples came from UK trials COV001 and COV002, including a single-blind randomized controlled phase 2/3 trial of AZD1222 (ChAdOx1 nCoV-19) in healthy adults. For TCRbeta chain sequencing, PBMC samples from trial participants were taken at day 0 and at day 28 after the second dose. The CDR3 regions of human TCRbeta chains were subjected to immunosequencing. Per the source publication's procedure: Repertoire TCRs were checked for matches against a reference library of SARS-CoV-2-specific TCRs that had been generated using the MIRA antigen-specificity platform. Breadth was defined as the fraction of unique TCRs that were SARS-CoV-2-associated, and depth was defined as the fraction of total T cells that were SARS-CoV-2-associated. Each spike-specific TCR was assigned to its reactive spike region and to a CD4 or CD8 class using the MIRA data. Log10-transformed breadth and depth values were compared by one-way ANOVA with Sidak's multiple comparisons tests. TCRdb stores this immuneACCESS table with in-frame sequences only. Part of the clones is absent; in the studies checked, under half of the shortfall reflects unresolved V genes, and no reason is known for the rest. That table supplies the V and J calls and clone size; D and trimming were determined from the DNA. The sample profile shows about 130,000 clones; 88% of them were found once. The ten largest clones take up about 5% of the sample.

What the study reported, not specific to this receptor: The vaccine-associated CD4 TCRs covered the entire spike protein, and the dominant responses fell in regions 160-218 and 743-854. The 56-69-year group was small, and its depth increase did not reach significance, likely because of low power. A significant rise in spike-specific TCR breadth and depth was observed after two AZD1222 doses relative to day 0 and relative to MenACWY recipients. Most participants were white British and females outnumbered males, and the authors suggested that clonal diversity may have been underestimated. Because no day 14 peak-response samples were available, the repertoires could be characterized only after the peak T cell response. Reportedly, close to half of the unique spike-specific TCRs recognized epitopes lying outside the regions that are mutated in the B.1.351 and B.1.1.7 variants. Conclusions about previously exposed vaccinees were limited because only six AZD1222 recipients were SARS-CoV-2 seropositive at baseline.

V and J are trimmed by 7 bases and 1 base, and the gene matches miss 5 bases of the junction. Looking up the germline V gene yields CDR1 ENHRY and CDR2 SYGVKD. Its CDR3 holds 16 amino acids, cysteine through phenylalanine. Left in the record is the CDR3 DNA by itself, 48 bases read in frame from the first base. The sequence links TRBV10-3 to TRBJ1-6, and 9 bases in between align with TRBD1. Sequenced here: peripheral blood, sampled on day 0 of AZD1222 vaccination. This TCR was sampled from an adult in good health. The CDR3 sequence is CAITRDRASYNSPLHF. The DNA sequence is given as TGTGCCATCACCCGGGACAGGGCGTCCTATAATTCACCCCTCCACTTT.